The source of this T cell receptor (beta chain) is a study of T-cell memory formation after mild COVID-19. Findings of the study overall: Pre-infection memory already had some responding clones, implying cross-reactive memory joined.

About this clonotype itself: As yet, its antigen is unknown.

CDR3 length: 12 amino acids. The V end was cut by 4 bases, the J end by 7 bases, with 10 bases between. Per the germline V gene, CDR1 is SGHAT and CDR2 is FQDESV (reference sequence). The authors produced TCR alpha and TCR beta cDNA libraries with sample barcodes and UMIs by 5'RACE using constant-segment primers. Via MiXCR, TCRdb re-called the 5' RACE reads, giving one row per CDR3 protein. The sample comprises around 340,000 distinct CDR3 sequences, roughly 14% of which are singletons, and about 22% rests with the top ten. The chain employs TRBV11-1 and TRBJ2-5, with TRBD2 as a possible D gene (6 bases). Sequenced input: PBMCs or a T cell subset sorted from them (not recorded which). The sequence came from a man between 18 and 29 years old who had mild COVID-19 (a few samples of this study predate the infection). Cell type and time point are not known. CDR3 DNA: TGTGCCAGCAGCTACGACGGGGGGACCCAGTACTTC. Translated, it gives CASSYDGGTQYF.